The clone carrying this TCR beta chain was observed many times. Its antigen is undetermined. The source of the sample is a study of CD8 T cells in ankylosing spondylitis. Overall study findings and caveats: Enrichment of disease-linked clones was reportedly significant in matched ankylosing spondylitis synovial fluid. In the blood and synovial fluid of reactive arthritis, some motif variants had been previously reported.

Per the germline V gene, CDR1 is SQVTM and CDR2 is ANQGSEA. This CDR3 has 15 residues. Between the trimmed V and J ends, which lost 0 bases and 8 bases, there was a span of 16 bases. TCRdb ran MiXCR on the 5' RACE reads and lists one entry per CDR3 protein. The table shows 200,000 to 250,000 distinct CDR3 sequences, with about 10% occurring only once. The receptor's source is a male donor with ankylosing spondylitis or in good health (not recorded which). Sequencing used blood, either unsorted or a sorted T cell fraction (not recorded which). The chain joins TRBV29-1 to TRBJ1-4; tentative D call: TRBD1 (6 bases). In DNA, the CDR3 is TGCAGCGTTGAAGATAGGACTAAGGGGGTGGAAAAACTGTTTTTT. This gives the protein CSVEDRTKGVEKLFF.